This T cell receptor beta chain was profiled in a study of T cell changes during pregnancy in multiple sclerosis. The V end was cut by 6 bases, the J end by 2 bases, with 13 bases between. Germline V gives CDR1 SQVTM, CDR2 ANQGSEA. The CDR3 has 13 amino acids. Method: immunoSEQ multiplex PCR; TCRdb's copy keeps in-frame clones and lacks some. This table has about 59,000 clones, around 93% appearing once. This chain links TRBV29-1 with TRBJ2-5; TRBD2 might be the D (7 bases). The source of this sequence is a female donor with multiple sclerosis, enrolled in a pregnancy study. This sample comprised CD4+ T cells from peripheral blood mononuclear cells, obtained before pregnancy. CDR3 in DNA: TGCAGCGTGGGCCGGGGGGCTCAAGAGACCCAGTACTTC. Translated: CSVGRGAQETQYF.